These 14 T cell receptor beta chains were sequenced from one sample in a study of PD-1 blockade in mismatch repair-deficient tumors. The repertoire was sequenced with immunoSEQ multiplex PCR; TCRdb's copy has only in-frame clones and lacks some. The data contain more than 85,000 clones, 70% to 85% of them seen just once; the ten biggest clones take up around 6.5%. The sample was peripheral blood, taken roughly 35 weeks after starting pembrolizumab. These receptors were obtained from an adult with mismatch repair-deficient cancer.

The rearrangement joins TRBV12-5 to TRBJ1-3, with 12 bases matching TRBD1. The CDR3 is 16 residues long. V lost 7 bases to trimming and J lost 8 bases; unmatched junction nucleotides: 12. Germline loops: CDR1 LGHNT, CDR2 FRNRAP. CDR3 bases: TGTGCTAGTGCCCTAAACCCGGGACAGGGGGCTTACACCATATATTTT. It is translated as CASALNPGQGAYTIYF.

The rearrangement links TRBV9 to TRBJ2-1; 9 bases agree with TRBD2. This CDR3 has 16 residues. The V and J ends lost 5 bases and 4 bases, in that order; junction bases with no gene match: 10. The germline CDR1 and CDR2 sequences are SGDLS and YYNGEE. Here the CDR3 reads CASSVLSGSPYNEQFF. The CDR3 region has the DNA TGTGCCAGCAGTGTCCTTAGCGGGAGTCCATACAATGAGCAGTTCTTC.

This clone has a handful of counts. In DNA, the CDR3 is TGTGCCAGCAGCCACAGGGACTTGAACACTGAAGCTTTCTTT. This codes for CASSHRDLNTEAFF. The chain uses TRBV5-6 and TRBJ1-1; D is perhaps TRBD1 (6 bases). The CDR3 spans 14 residues. The germline V gene has CDR1 SGHDT and CDR2 YYEEEE. With 4 bases removed from V and 0 bases from J, the gap between germline ends came to 10 bases.

The DNA of the CDR3 is TGTGCCAGTAGTTTGCTAGCGGGAGAGCAGTTCTTC. Translating gives CASSLLAGEQFF. The chain has TRBV19 and TRBJ2-1; TRBD2 aligns across 9 bases. CDR1 and CDR2 from the germline V gene are LNHDA and SQIVND (reference sequence). Unmatched junction bases numbered 3, after V lost 5 bases and J lost 10 bases. The CDR3 loop spans 12 amino acids.

This chain uses TRBV6-1 with TRBJ2-7; D possibly uses TRBD1 or TRBD2 (5 bases each). Germline CDR1 is MNHNS and CDR2 is SASEGT. The ends were cut back, 2 bases at V and 2 bases at J, with 16 bases in the middle. The CDR3 runs to 16 residues. The CDR3 sequence is CASSENGLGATYEQYF. CDR3 nucleotides: TGTGCCAGCAGTGAAAACGGACTCGGGGCAACCTACGAGCAGTACTTC.

J is TRBJ2-4 and V is TRBV14; TRBD1 agrees at 12 bases. The CDR3 length is 17 residues. V was pared by 2 bases and J by 2 bases, with 4 bases of the junction left unmatched. The germline CDR1 and CDR2 sequences are SGHDN and FVKESK. The CDR3 loop is CASSQPRDRGPKNIQYF. In DNA, the CDR3 is TGTGCCAGCAGCCAACCCCGGGACAGGGGGCCCAAAAACATTCAGTACTTC.

The chain has TRBV6-5 and TRBJ2-2; 7 bases match TRBD1. The J segment lost 4 bases and the V segment lost 2 bases, leaving 4 bases of the junction unmatched. There are 15 residues in the CDR3. Germline V lookup: CDR1 MNHEY, CDR2 SVGAGI. DNA of the CDR3: TGTGCCAGCAGTTACGGTGCAGGGGGCACCGGGGAGCTGTTTTTT. As protein: CASSYGAGGTGELFF.

The chain recombines TRBV11-3 with TRBJ2-7; D may be TRBD1 or TRBD2 (7 bases each). V was trimmed by 5 bases and J by 5 bases, leaving 19 bases between them. The CDR3 runs 15 residues. Germline CDR1 and CDR2: SGHNT and YENEEA. The CDR3 sequence: CASSRRERGLDEQYF. The CDR3 bases are TGTGCCAGCAGCCGGCGGGAGAGGGGGCTGGACGAGCAGTACTTC.

The chain uses TRBV11-1 and TRBJ1-1; D gene uncertain. This CDR3 is 13 amino acids long. CDR1 and CDR2 (germline): SGHAT, FQDESV (reference sequence). Trimming pared 3 bases from V and 3 bases from J, leaving 8 bases between. CDR3 sequence: CASSLKGYTEAFF. The CDR3 region has the DNA TGTGCCAGCAGCTTGAAGGGATACACTGAAGCTTTCTTT. The full variable domain, its missing parts supplied by reference TRBV11-1 and TRBJ1-1, is EAEVAQSPRYKITEKSQAVAFWCDPISGHATLYWYRQILGQGPELLVQFQDESVVDDSQLPKDRFSAERLKGVDSTLKIQPAELGDSAMYLCASSLKGYTEAFFGQGTRLTVV.

The J gene is TRBJ1-1, the V gene TRBV7-3; possible D gene TRBD1, 6 bases. Germline CDR1 SGHTA, CDR2 FQGTGA. This CDR3 has 13 residues. With 5 bases removed from V and 1 base from J, the gap between germline ends came to 8 bases. The CDR3 DNA reads as TGTGCCAGCAGCCTGGACAGGAACACTGAAGCTTTCTTT. Encoded protein: CASSLDRNTEAFF.

The V gene is TRBV19, the J gene TRBJ2-5; D gene uncertain. Germline CDR1 is LNHDA and CDR2 is SQIVND (reference sequence). V was trimmed by 7 bases and J by 1 base, leaving 13 bases between them. This CDR3 spans 14 amino acids. The chain's CDR3 is CASTSADFQETQYF. The CDR3, as DNA: TGTGCCAGTACCTCGGCGGATTTCCAAGAGACCCAGTACTTC.

This chain uses TRBV30 with TRBJ1-5; weak D call: TRBD1 (6 bases). CDR1 and CDR2 from the germline V gene are GTSNPN and SVGIG (reference sequence). CDR3 length equals 14 residues. V was shortened by 4 bases and J by 3 bases, with 13 bases between the two germline ends. The CDR3 DNA reads as TGTGCCTGGAAGCTTACAGGGAACAATCAGCCCCAGCATTTT. It codes for CAWKLTGNNQPQHF.

This sequence joins TRBV28 and TRBJ2-1; 9 bases match TRBD2. The J segment lost 0 bases and the V segment lost 6 bases, leaving 3 bases of the junction unmatched. CDR1 is MDHEN and CDR2 is SYDVKM in the germline V gene. The CDR3 sequence is 15 residues long. The CDR3: CASSGTSNSYNEQFF. The CDR3 DNA reads as TGTGCCAGCAGCGGGACTAGCAACTCCTACAATGAGCAGTTCTTC.

Concerning this clone itself: The junction differs from germline at one of its ends, possibly a read error. The chain links TRBV6-5 to TRBJ2-7; 13 nucleotides align to TRBD2. This CDR3 is 15 amino acids long. Per germline, CDR1 MNHEY and CDR2 SVGAGI. In nucleotides, the CDR3 is TGTGCCAGCAGTCCCCCCGGGACTAGCGGGAAAATTAACTTCTTC. Residues: CASSPPGTSGKINFF.